What follows are 30 T cell receptor beta chains derived from one specimen sequenced in a study of T cell changes during pregnancy in multiple sclerosis (dated by TCRdb to the late 2010s). Libraries were prepared through the immunoSEQ multiplex PCR assay. Entries here come from immuneACCESS through TCRdb and include only in-frame sequences with V and J called. Some clones fail to appear in such tables; in the studies checked, an unresolved V gene covers under half of the shortfall, and the cause of the remainder is unknown. This sample gives roughly 39,000 clones in total; 90% of them show up just once. The biggest ten clones account for approximately 0.49% of the sample. The sequenced sample was CD4+ T cells from peripheral blood mononuclear cells, obtained in the first trimester of pregnancy. Every receptor here comes from a female donor in good health, enrolled as a control in a pregnancy study.

CDR3 loop: CAWSPGQVGELFF. The CDR3 DNA reads TGTGCCTGGAGTCCCGGACAGGTCGGGGAGCTGTTTTTT. This chain joins TRBV30 and TRBJ2-2, with TRBD1 matching over 7 bases. The CDR3 totals 13 residues. The germline CDR1 and CDR2 sequences are GTSNPN and SVGIG (reference sequence). V lost 2 bases to trimming and J lost 7 bases; unmatched junction nucleotides: 4.

This clone was counted a single time. The genes are TRBV18 and TRBJ2-7; 9 bases agree with TRBD1. With 4 bases clipped from V and 3 bases from J, the junction kept 10 bases outside the gene matches. CDR1 and CDR2 from the germline V gene are KGHSH and LQKENI. This CDR3 is 16 amino acids long. The CDR3: CASSLSPTGGDYEQYF. The DNA for the CDR3 is TGTGCCAGCTCACTTAGCCCTACAGGGGGCGACTACGAGCAGTACTTC.

The rearrangement uses TRBV29-1 and TRBJ2-1; possible D gene TRBD1, 5 bases. Germline V gene data show CDR1 as SQVTM and CDR2 as ANQGSEA. CDR3 length equals 12 residues. Trimming removed 6 bases at V and 7 bases at J, with 13 bases between. CDR3 residues: CSVSDRRNEQFF. CDR3 nucleotide sequence: TGCAGCGTCAGCGACAGAAGGAATGAGCAGTTCTTC.

The chain has TRBV6-5 and TRBJ2-7; 11 nucleotides align to TRBD1. Germline trimming cut 10 bases from V and 6 bases from J; bases unmatched to any gene: 14. The germline CDR1 and CDR2 sequences are MNHEY and SVGAGI. The length of the CDR3 is 15 residues. CDR3 sequence: CATIRTGGGRGEQYF. CDR3 sequence (DNA): TGTGCCACCATCAGGACAGGGGGCGGTCGCGGCGAGCAGTACTTC.

The V gene is TRBV6-1, the J gene TRBJ1-4; 8 bases agree with TRBD1. After removal of 2 bases from V and 7 bases from J, the junction contained 9 bases not matched to a gene. Germline-derived CDR1 and CDR2 are MNHNS and SASEGT. This CDR3 has 16 amino acids. CDR3 coding DNA: TGTGCCAGCAGTGAATGGAGGACAGGGTCTTCTGAAAAACTGTTTTTT. Residues: CASSEWRTGSSEKLFF.

The chain combines TRBV7-2 with TRBJ2-3, with TRBD2 matching over 12 bases. Trimming at V came to 1 base and at J to 2 bases, leaving 1 base not matched to a gene. The CDR3 runs to 16 residues. Germline V lookup: CDR1 SGHTA, CDR2 FQGNSA. CDR3 nucleotides: TGTGCCAGCAGCTTAGGACTAGCGGGGGCCACAGATACGCAGTATTTT. This translates into CASSLGLAGATDTQYF.

CDR3 DNA: TGTGCCAGTAGTATTCGGGGTCCCAATCAGCCCCAGCATTTT. Translating it yields CASSIRGPNQPQHF. The chain has TRBV19 and TRBJ1-5; D is unclear. V was trimmed by 3 bases and J by 3 bases, leaving 9 bases between them. CDR1 is LNHDA, CDR2 SQIVND, per germline (reference sequence). The CDR3 is made up of 14 amino acids.

The chain employs TRBV28 and TRBJ2-3; no firm D call. CDR1 and CDR2 from the germline V gene are MDHEN and SYDVKM. The ends were cut back, 6 bases at V and 5 bases at J, with 6 bases in the middle. The CDR3 is made up of 11 amino acids. The CDR3 DNA follows: TGTGCCAGCAGAAGTAGAGATACGCAGTATTTT. Translation: CASRSRDTQYF.

This clone appeared once. The CDR3 DNA is TGTGCCAGCAGCTCGGGACTAGCGGGGGGGCTCGGGACCCAGTACTTC. Amino acid sequence: CASSSGLAGGLGTQYF. J is TRBJ2-5 and V is TRBV11-2; 16 bases line up with TRBD2. In germline, CDR1 is SGHAT, CDR2 FQNNGV. The V and J ends lost 4 bases and 7 bases, in that order; junction bases with no gene match: 6. The CDR3 is made up of 16 amino acids.

The chain joins TRBV7-3 to TRBJ2-6; D is possibly TRBD2 (7 bases). V shed 1 base and J shed 0 bases, with 10 bases lying between them. The length of the CDR3 is 17 residues. The germline gives CDR1 SGHTA, CDR2 FQGTGA. The CDR3, as DNA: TGTGCCAGCAGCTTAAAAGGGGGGGGCTCTGGGGCCAACGTCCTGACTTTC. Protein sequence: CASSLKGGGSGANVLTF.

This chain connects TRBV9 to TRBJ1-6; D perhaps matches TRBD1 (6 bases). V lost 0 bases, J lost 10 bases, and 11 bases lay in between. Germline-derived CDR1 and CDR2 are SGDLS and YYNGEE. The CDR3 length is 14 residues. CDR3 loop: CASSVGQVSSPLHF. For the CDR3, the DNA is TGTGCCAGCAGCGTAGGACAGGTCAGCTCACCCCTCCACTTT.

This chain uses TRBV5-4 with TRBJ2-7, with 7 bases fitting TRBD1. The junction had 3 bases not matched to a gene; V was cut back by 3 bases and J by 0 bases. The CDR3 loop spans 14 amino acids. Germline CDR1 is SGHNT and CDR2 is YYREEE (reference sequence). The CDR3 DNA reads TGTGCCAGCAGCTCGACAGGGAGCTCCTACGAGCAGTACTTC. Translating gives CASSSTGSSYEQYF.

The chain recombines TRBV7-2 with TRBJ2-1; 7 bases are shared with TRBD1. This CDR3 is built from 15 residues. CDR1 and CDR2 from the germline V gene are SGHTA and FQGNSA. J lost 3 bases, V lost 5 bases, and 7 bases had no gene match. In DNA, the CDR3 is TGTGCCAGCAGCGTAGGCAACAGGGGCTACAATGAGCAGTTCTTC. It is translated as CASSVGNRGYNEQFF.

Worth noting for this clone: One end of the junction is discordant with germline, which a read error may explain. The chain carries TRBV7-7 and TRBJ2-1; TRBD1 matches 12 bases. Looked up from germline, CDR1 is SSHAT and CDR2 is FNYEAQ (reference sequence). This CDR3 comprises 16 residues. CDR3 in amino acids: CASSPPGQGAPDEQFF. DNA of the CDR3: TGTGCTAGCAGCCCGCCGGGACAGGGGGCGCCGGATGAGCAGTTCTTC.

The chain carries TRBV6-5 and TRBJ2-7; D possibly corresponds to TRBD1 (6 bases). Germline loops: CDR1 MNHEY, CDR2 SVGAGI. This CDR3 has 14 amino acids. V gave up 6 bases and J gave up 3 bases, with 15 bases separating them. Here the CDR3 reads CASRDRDKGYEQYF. The CDR3 DNA is TGTGCCAGCAGGGACAGAGACAAGGGCTACGAGCAGTACTTC.

This clone has a handful of counts. This chain connects TRBV5-6 to TRBJ2-4; 9 bases agree with TRBD1. V shed 0 bases and J 5 bases; nucleotides not matched to a gene: 3. This CDR3 is 15 amino acids long. Looked up from germline, CDR1 is SGHDT and CDR2 is YYEEEE. CDR3 amino acids: CASSLGGTGQNIQYF. The DNA of the CDR3 is TGTGCCAGCAGCTTGGGGGGGACAGGGCAAAACATTCAGTACTTC.

This chain uses TRBV28 with TRBJ2-7; 11 nucleotides align to TRBD1. The V gene's germline CDR1 is MDHEN and CDR2 SYDVKM. The trim removed 2 bases at V and 6 bases at J, leaving 12 bases unmatched. The CDR3 is 17 residues long. The CDR3 DNA is TGTGCCAGCAGTTTAGGGACAGGGGGGCGGGGCACAGGCGAGCAGTACTTC. This codes for CASSLGTGGRGTGEQYF.

Only one count was recorded for this clone. The V gene is TRBV7-7, the J gene TRBJ1-3; D gene ambiguous. Looked up from germline, CDR1 is SSHAT and CDR2 is FNYEAQ (reference sequence). The CDR3 contains 13 residues. The CDR3 DNA reads as TGTGCAATCCGCTCTGGCCCTGGAAACACCATATATTTT. This encodes CAIRSGPGNTIYF.

The chain uses TRBV7-9 and TRBJ2-6; tentative D call: TRBD1 (5 bases). V was pared by 0 bases and J by 0 bases, with 12 bases between. This CDR3 region has 18 residues. The V gene's germline CDR1 is SEHNR and CDR2 FQNEAQ (reference sequence). CDR3 nucleotides: TGTGCCAGCAGCTTAGCCAGACAGCCACTCTCTGGGGCCAACGTCCTGACTTTC. This encodes CASSLARQPLSGANVLTF.

This chain uses TRBV9 with TRBJ2-3, with a weak D call TRBD1 (5 bases). The CDR3 consists of 15 residues. From germline, CDR1 is SGDLS and CDR2 YYNGEE. The V end lost 0 bases, the J end lost 5 bases, and 13 bases lay between the germline ends. The CDR3 DNA sequence: TGTGCCAGCAGCGTAGTATCGACAGTCAGAGATACGCAGTATTTT. Encoded protein: CASSVVSTVRDTQYF.

The chain is built from TRBV6-5 and TRBJ1-5; 7 bases are shared with TRBD1. Germline assignment: CDR1 MNHEY and CDR2 SVGAGI. CDR3 size: 14 residues. V dropped 6 bases and J dropped 4; count of bases not matched to a gene: 6. For the CDR3, the DNA is TGTGCCAGCAGCGTTAACAGGGGTAATCAGCCCCAGCATTTT. Protein product: CASSVNRGNQPQHF.

This CDR3 is CASSQGGGYGYTF. Here the CDR3 DNA reads TGCGCCAGCAGCCAAGGAGGAGGGTATGGCTACACCTTC. This chain uses TRBV4-3 with TRBJ1-2, with no clear D. The V gene lost 1 base and the J gene lost 5 bases, with 8 bases spanning the gap. The germline V gene encodes CDR1 LGHNA and CDR2 YSLEER. CDR3 size: 13 residues.

The rearrangement links TRBV5-5 to TRBJ2-7; no clear D. The CDR3 is 14 residues long. V shed 0 bases and J shed 0 bases, with 7 bases lying between them. CDR1 and CDR2 (germline): SGHKS, YYEKEE (reference sequence). CDR3 nucleotides: TGTGCCAGCAGCTTGGAATGGGCCTCCTACGAGCAGTACTTC. Protein sequence: CASSLEWASYEQYF.

Only one count was recorded for this clone. This rearrangement joins TRBV7-9 to TRBJ1-1; tentatively, D is TRBD1 (5 bases). The germline CDR1 and CDR2 sequences are SEHNR and FQNEAQ (reference sequence). This CDR3 contains 16 residues. The V gene lost 3 bases and the J gene lost 6 bases, with 20 bases spanning the gap. The CDR3: CASSFFVRAGKAEAFF. The DNA for the CDR3 is TGTGCCAGCAGCTTTTTTGTTCGGGCAGGGAAGGCTGAAGCTTTCTTT.

This clone was counted once. This sequence joins TRBV5-8 and TRBJ1-2; no definite D call. Germline CDR1 reads SGHTS; CDR2 reads YDEGEE. The V and J ends lost 4 bases and 2 bases respectively, with 9 bases between them. This CDR3 comprises 13 residues. Here the CDR3 reads CASSPVWNYGYTF. For the CDR3, the DNA is TGTGCCAGCAGCCCAGTGTGGAACTATGGCTACACCTTC.

The chain couples TRBV10-3 to TRBJ1-2; D possibly corresponds to TRBD1 (6 bases). Trimming shortened V by 6 bases and J by 4 bases, and 12 bases separated the two germline ends. Per the germline V gene, CDR1 is ENHRY and CDR2 is SYGVKD. The CDR3 has 13 amino acids. CDR3 loop: CAIRLTGSYGYTF. In DNA, the CDR3 is TGTGCCATCAGGTTGACAGGATCCTATGGCTACACCTTC.

The V and J genes are TRBV28 and TRBJ1-2, with TRBD1 as a possible D gene (6 bases). Trimming shortened V by 5 bases and J by 7 bases, and 23 bases separated the two germline ends. Germline CDR1 MDHEN, CDR2 SYDVKM. The CDR3 totals 16 residues. CDR3 residues: CASSPGGRGGVSGYTF. The DNA of the CDR3 is TGTGCCAGCAGTCCCGGGGGCCGAGGGGGGGTCTCTGGCTACACCTTC.

The chain recombines TRBV29-1 with TRBJ2-7, with a tentative D call TRBD1 (5 bases). Looked up from germline, CDR1 is SQVTM and CDR2 is ANQGSEA. The V gene lost 6 bases and the J gene lost 2 bases, with 20 bases spanning the gap. The CDR3 has 15 amino acids. DNA of the CDR3: TGCAGCGTCCTAGACAGACCCCAGGGTACCTACGAGCAGTACTTC. Its translation is CSVLDRPQGTYEQYF.

The chain combines TRBV5-1 with TRBJ1-2; 9 bases line up with TRBD1. V lost 4 bases and J lost 4; bases outside the gene matches: 2. The V gene's germline CDR1 is SGHRS and CDR2 YFSETQ. This CDR3 has 13 amino acids. The CDR3 spells CASSTGGGYGYTF. CDR3 DNA: TGCGCCAGCAGCACAGGGGGCGGCTATGGCTACACCTTC.

This clone was seen a few times. The rearrangement links TRBV6-1 to TRBJ1-6, with TRBD1 matching over 7 bases. Losses at the gene ends were 0 bases for V and 10 bases for J; bases not matched to a gene: 3. The germline CDR1 and CDR2 sequences are MNHNS and SASEGT. The CDR3 spans 14 residues. In nucleotides, the CDR3 is TGTGCCAGCAGTGAAGCAGGGGGCAGCTCACCCCTCCACTTT. Its protein is CASSEAGGSSPLHF.